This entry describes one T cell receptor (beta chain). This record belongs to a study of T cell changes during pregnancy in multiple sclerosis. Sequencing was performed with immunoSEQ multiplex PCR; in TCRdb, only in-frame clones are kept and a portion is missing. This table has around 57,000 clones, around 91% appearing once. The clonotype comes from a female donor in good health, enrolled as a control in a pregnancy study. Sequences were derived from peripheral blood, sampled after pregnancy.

CDR3 region: CASSLANQGNYGYTF. The CDR3 DNA is TGTGCCAGCAGCTTGGCCAATCAGGGGAACTATGGCTACACCTTC. The V call is TRBV5-6, the J call TRBJ1-2; perhaps TRBD1 as D (6 bases). The germline V and J ends were trimmed by 0 bases and 2 bases, with 11 bases remaining between them. The germline CDR1 and CDR2 sequences are SGHDT and YYEEEE. The CDR3 spans 15 residues.